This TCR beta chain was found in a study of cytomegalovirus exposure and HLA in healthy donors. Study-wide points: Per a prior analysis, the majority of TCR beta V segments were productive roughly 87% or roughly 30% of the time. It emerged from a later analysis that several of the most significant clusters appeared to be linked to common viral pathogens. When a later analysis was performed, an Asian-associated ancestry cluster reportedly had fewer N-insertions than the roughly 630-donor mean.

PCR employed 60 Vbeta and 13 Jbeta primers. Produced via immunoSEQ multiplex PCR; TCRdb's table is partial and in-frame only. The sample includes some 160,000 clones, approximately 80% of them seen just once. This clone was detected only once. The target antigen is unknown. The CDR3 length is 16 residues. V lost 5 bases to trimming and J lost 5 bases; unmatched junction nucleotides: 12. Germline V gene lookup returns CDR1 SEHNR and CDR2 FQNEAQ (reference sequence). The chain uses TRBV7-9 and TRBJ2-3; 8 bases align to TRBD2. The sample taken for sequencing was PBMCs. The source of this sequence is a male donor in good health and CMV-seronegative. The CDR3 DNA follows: TGTGCCAGCAGCCCACCGTCCGGACTAGCTTTAGATACGCAGTATTTT. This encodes CASSPPSGLALDTQYF.